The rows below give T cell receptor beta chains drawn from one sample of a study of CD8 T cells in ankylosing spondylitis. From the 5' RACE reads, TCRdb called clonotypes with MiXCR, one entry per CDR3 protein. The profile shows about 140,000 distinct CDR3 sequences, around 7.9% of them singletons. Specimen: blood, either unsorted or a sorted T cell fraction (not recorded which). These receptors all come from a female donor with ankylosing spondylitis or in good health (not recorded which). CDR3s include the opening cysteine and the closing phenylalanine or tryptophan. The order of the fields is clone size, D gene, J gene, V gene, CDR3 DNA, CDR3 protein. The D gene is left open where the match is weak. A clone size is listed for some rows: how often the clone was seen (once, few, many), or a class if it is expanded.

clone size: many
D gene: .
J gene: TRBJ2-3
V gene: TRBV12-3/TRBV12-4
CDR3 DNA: TGTGCCAGCAGTTTCACCCCCCAGGATACGCAGTATTTT
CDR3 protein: CASSFTPQDTQYF

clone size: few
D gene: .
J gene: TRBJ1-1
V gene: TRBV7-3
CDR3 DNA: TGTGCCAGCAGCTTATCCCCCGGGACGGCTAACACTGAAGCTTTCTTT
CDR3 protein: CASSLSPGTANTEAFF

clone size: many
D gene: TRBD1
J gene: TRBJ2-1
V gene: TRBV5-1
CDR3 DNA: TGCGCCAGCAGCACAACCGGGACAGGGGAGAATGAGCAGTTCTTC
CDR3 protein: CASSTTGTGENEQFF

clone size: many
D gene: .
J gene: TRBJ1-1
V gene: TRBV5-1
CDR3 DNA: TGCGCCAGCAGCCGCGGACAGAACACTGAAGCTTTCTTT
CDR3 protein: CASSRGQNTEAFF

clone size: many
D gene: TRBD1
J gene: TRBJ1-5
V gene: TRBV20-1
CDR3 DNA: TGCAGTGCCACGTCCGGGACAGGGAATCAGCCCCAGCATTTT
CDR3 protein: CSATSGTGNQPQHF

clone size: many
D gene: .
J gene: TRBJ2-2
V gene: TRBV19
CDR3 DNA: TGTGCCAGTAGTATAGGCGCGGGGGCCGACACCGGGGAGCTGTTTTTT
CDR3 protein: CASSIGAGADTGELFF

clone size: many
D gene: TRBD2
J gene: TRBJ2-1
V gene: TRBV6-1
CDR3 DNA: TGTGCCAGCAGGCGGACTAGTTTCTCTGAGCAGTTCTTC
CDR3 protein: CASRRTSFSEQFF

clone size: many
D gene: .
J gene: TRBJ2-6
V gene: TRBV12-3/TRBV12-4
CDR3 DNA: TGTGCCAGCAGCTCCATCGCGCGTGGTGGGGCCAACGTCCTGACTTTC
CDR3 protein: CASSSIARGGANVLTF

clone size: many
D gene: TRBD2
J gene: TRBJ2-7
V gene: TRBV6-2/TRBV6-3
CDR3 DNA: TGTGCCAGCAGTTTCCCGGGGGGGAACTACGAGCAGTACTTC
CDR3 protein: CASSFPGGNYEQYF

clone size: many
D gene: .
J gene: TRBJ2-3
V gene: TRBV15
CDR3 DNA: TGTGCCACCAGCAGTGGTAGCGTAGTAGATACGCAGTATTTT
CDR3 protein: CATSSGSVVDTQYF

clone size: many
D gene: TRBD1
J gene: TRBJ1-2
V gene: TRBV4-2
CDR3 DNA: TGTGCCAGCAGCCACAAAACCCCCGGGACAGGGCGTTTTAACTATGGCTACACCTTC
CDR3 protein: CASSHKTPGTGRFNYGYTF

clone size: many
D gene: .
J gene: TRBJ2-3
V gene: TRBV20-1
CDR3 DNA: TGCAGTGTCAGGGCACCGCCTAGCACAGATACGCAGTATTTT
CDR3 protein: CSVRAPPSTDTQYF

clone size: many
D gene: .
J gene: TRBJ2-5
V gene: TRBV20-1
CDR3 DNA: TGCAGTGCTAGAGTCAAAGGCGCTCCCGCACAAGAGACCCAGTACTTC
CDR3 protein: CSARVKGAPAQETQYF

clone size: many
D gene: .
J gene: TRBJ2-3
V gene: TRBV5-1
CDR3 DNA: TGCGCCAGCAGCTTGGCTTCTAGCACAGATACGCAGTATTTT
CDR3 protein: CASSLASSTDTQYF

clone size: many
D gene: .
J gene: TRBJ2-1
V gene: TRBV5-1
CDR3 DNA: TGCGCCAGCAGCTTGGGAGCGAGCCCCCCCTACAATGAGCAGTTCTTC
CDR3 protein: CASSLGASPPYNEQFF

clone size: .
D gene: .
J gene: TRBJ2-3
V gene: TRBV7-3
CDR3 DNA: TGTGCCAGCAGCCGCTATGAGGGAAGCACAGATACGCAGTATTTT
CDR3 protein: CASSRYEGSTDTQYF

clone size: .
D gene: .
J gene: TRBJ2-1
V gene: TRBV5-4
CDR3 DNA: TGTGCCAGCAGCCTTGGGCTCCTCTCCTACAATGAGCAGTTCTTC
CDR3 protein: CASSLGLLSYNEQFF

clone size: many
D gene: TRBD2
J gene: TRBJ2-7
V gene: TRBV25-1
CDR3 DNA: TGTGCCAGCAGTGAATATGCGCTAGCGGGGGGTATTGGCTACGAGCAGTACTTC
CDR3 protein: CASSEYALAGGIGYEQYF

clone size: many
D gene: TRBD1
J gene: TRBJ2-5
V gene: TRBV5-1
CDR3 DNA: TGCGCCAGCAGCCCTGGGACAGAAGAGACCCAGTACTTC
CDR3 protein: CASSPGTEETQYF

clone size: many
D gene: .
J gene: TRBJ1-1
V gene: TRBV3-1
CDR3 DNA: TGTGCCAGCAGCCAAGTCCCACTAGACAGTGGTGCTTTCTTT
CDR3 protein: CASSQVPLDSGAFF

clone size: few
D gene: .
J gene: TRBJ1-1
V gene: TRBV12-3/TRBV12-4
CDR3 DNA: TGTGCCAGCAGTCCCCCGGTTCGGAACACTGAAGCTTTCTTT
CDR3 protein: CASSPPVRNTEAFF

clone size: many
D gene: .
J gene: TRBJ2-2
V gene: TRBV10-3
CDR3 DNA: TGTGCCATCAGTGAAGAAGACACCGGGGAGCTGTTTTTT
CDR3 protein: CAISEEDTGELFF

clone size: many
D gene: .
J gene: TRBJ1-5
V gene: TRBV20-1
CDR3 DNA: TGCAGTGCTAGGGAAGACCGACAGCCCCAGCATTTT
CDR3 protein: CSAREDRQPQHF

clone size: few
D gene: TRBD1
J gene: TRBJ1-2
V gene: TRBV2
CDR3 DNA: TGTGCCAGCAGACTACAGGGGGACTATGGCTACACCTTC
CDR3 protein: CASRLQGDYGYTF

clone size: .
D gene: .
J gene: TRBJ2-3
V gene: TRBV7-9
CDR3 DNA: TGTGCCAGCAGCTTGGGGGGCTCTCAGCCCCAGTATTTT
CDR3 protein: CASSLGGSQPQYF

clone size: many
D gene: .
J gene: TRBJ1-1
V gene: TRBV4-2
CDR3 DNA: TGTGCCAGCAGCCAAGGGGCAGGGCGTGAAGCTTTCTTT
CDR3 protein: CASSQGAGREAFF

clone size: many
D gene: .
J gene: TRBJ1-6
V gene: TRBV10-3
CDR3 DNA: TGTGCCATCAGTGAACCCGGGACCTCGGATTCACCCCTCCACTTT
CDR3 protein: CAISEPGTSDSPLHF

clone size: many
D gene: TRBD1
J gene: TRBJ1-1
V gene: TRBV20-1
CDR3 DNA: TGCAGTGCTGACGATTCCCTACAGGGGGCTACTGAAGCTTTCTTT
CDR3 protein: CSADDSLQGATEAFF

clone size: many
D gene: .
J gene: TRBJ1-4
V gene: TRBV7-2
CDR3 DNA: TGTGCCAGCAGCTCGACCGCTTTCGTTGAAAAACTGTTTTTT
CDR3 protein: CASSSTAFVEKLFF

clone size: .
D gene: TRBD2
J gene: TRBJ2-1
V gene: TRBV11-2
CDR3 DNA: TGTGCCAGCTTACGACTAGCGGGGGCCTCCGGTTACAATGAGCAGTTCTTC
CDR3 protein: CASLRLAGASGYNEQFF

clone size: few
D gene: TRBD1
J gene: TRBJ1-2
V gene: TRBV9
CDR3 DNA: TGTGCCAGCAGCGAAGACAGGGGAACCTCCAACTATGGCTACACCTTC
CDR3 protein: CASSEDRGTSNYGYTF

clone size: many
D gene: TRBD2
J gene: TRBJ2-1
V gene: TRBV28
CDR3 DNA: TGTGCCAGCAGCCTTAGCGGGGGATTCTACAATGAGCAGTTCTTC
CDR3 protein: CASSLSGGFYNEQFF

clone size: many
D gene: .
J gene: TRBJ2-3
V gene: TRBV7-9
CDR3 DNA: TGTGCCAGCAGCTTTGAGGATACGCAGTATTTT
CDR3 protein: CASSFEDTQYF